Below are 8 T cell receptor beta chains sequenced from a single sample in a study of technical replicates of blood from a few donors. Generated by immunoSEQ multiplex PCR, the TCRdb table keeps only in-frame clones and is missing some. The sample carries 45,000 to 50,000 clones, 80% to 95% recorded once. Material: PBMCs. These receptors were taken from a human donor in good health. Some clones in this sample may be carry-over from other donors' samples.

This clone has only one observation. The chain links TRBV7-9 to TRBJ1-4; TRBD1 might be the D (6 bases). In germline, CDR1 is SEHNR, CDR2 FQNEAQ (reference sequence). The CDR3 totals 14 residues. V was pared by 2 bases and J by 8 bases, with 12 bases between. The CDR3 loop reads CASSLRQGQEKLFF. DNA of the CDR3: TGTGCCAGCAGCTTACGGCAGGGGCAGGAAAAACTGTTTTTT.

This clone was found once. This chain links TRBV7-3 with TRBJ2-3, with TRBD2 matching 13 bases. The V gene end was trimmed by 6 bases and the J gene end by 0 bases; junction bases not matched to a gene: 6. Germline CDR1 SGHTA, CDR2 FQGTGA. The CDR3 has 17 amino acids. The CDR3 loop is CASSRGGLAGSTDTQYF. For the CDR3, the DNA is TGTGCCAGCAGTCGAGGGGGACTAGCGGGGAGCACAGATACGCAGTATTTT.

The CDR3 loop reads CASSYAGDYGYTF. CDR3 DNA: TGTGCCAGCAGTTACGCAGGGGACTATGGCTACACCTTC. The chain couples TRBV6-6 to TRBJ1-2, with a weak D call TRBD1 (6 bases). This CDR3 comprises 13 residues. Trimming pared 2 bases from V and 3 bases from J, leaving 7 bases between. The germline V gene encodes CDR1 MNHNY and CDR2 SVGAGI (reference sequence).

The V gene is TRBV18, the J gene TRBJ2-1, with TRBD2 matching 8 bases. The germline V gene has CDR1 KGHSH and CDR2 LQKENI. Trimming at V came to 3 bases and at J to 6 bases, leaving 4 bases not matched to a gene. This CDR3 contains 14 residues. The CDR3 reads CASSPGLDRNEQFF. CDR3 DNA: TGTGCCAGCTCACCGGGACTAGATCGCAATGAGCAGTTCTTC.

This chain connects TRBV4-2 to TRBJ1-2, with D maybe TRBD1 (6 bases). This CDR3 spans 15 amino acids. Germline assignment: CDR1 LGHNA and CDR2 YNFKEQ. V lost 8 bases and J lost 5, with 21 bases in between. The CDR3 protein is CASGGAGQRIYGYTF. CDR3 in DNA: TGTGCCAGCGGGGGGGCAGGACAGAGAATTTATGGCTACACCTTC.

In nucleotides, the CDR3 is TGTGCCAGCTCACTGCAGAGGGGCACAGATACGCAGTATTTT. Translation gives CASSLQRGTDTQYF. The chain carries TRBV18 and TRBJ2-3, with D possibly being TRBD2 (5 bases). The length of the CDR3 is 14 residues. Trimming shortened V by 4 bases and J by 1 base, and 9 bases separated the two germline ends. The germline gives CDR1 KGHSH, CDR2 LQKENI.

The V gene is TRBV5-1, the J gene TRBJ2-7; TRBD1 is a possible D gene (7 bases). Germline assignment: CDR1 SGHRS and CDR2 YFSETQ. The V and J ends lost 6 bases and 2 bases respectively, with 12 bases between them. The CDR3 runs 13 residues. CDR3 sequence: CASNQGGTYEQYF. CDR3 DNA: TGCGCCAGCAACCAGGGGGGTACCTACGAGCAGTACTTC.

A single count supports this clone. V usage is TRBV7-9 and J usage is TRBJ2-7; weak D call: TRBD1 (6 bases). CDR1 is SEHNR and CDR2 is FQNEAQ in the germline V gene (reference sequence). V dropped 4 bases and J dropped 7 bases, with 8 bases sitting between them. CDR3 length equals 11 residues. CDR3 nucleotides: TGTGCCAGCAGCTCCCAGGGGGAGCAGTACTTC. Encoded protein: CASSSQGEQYF.